There are many counts of the clone carrying this T cell receptor (beta chain). The antigen is undetermined. The sample belongs to a study of T-cell reconstitution after alpha-beta-depleted transplantation in children. Study-wide points: Several hundred expanded graft clones reportedly gave rise to the alpha-beta T cells present about two months after transplant. Surviving recipient T cells and intrathymic progenitors accounted for some patients' high TCRbeta diversity at day 60. A year post-transplant, T-cell counts and diversity derived mostly from newly produced T cells.

TCRbeta library preparation incorporated unique molecular identifiers. In TCRdb, the PCR reads were re-called with MiXCR into one record per CDR3 protein. The sample includes about 200,000 distinct CDR3 sequences, 5.5% to 7% of them seen just once. CDR1 is DFQATT and CDR2 is SNEGSKA in the germline V gene (reference sequence). CDR3 size: 13 residues. The V and J ends lost 7 bases and 6 bases respectively, with 16 bases between them. Sequencing used PBMCs, obtained before TCRalphabeta/CD19-depleted stem cell transplant. The receptor comes from a boy aged 2 to 10 with acute lymphoblastic leukemia, due to receive a stem cell transplant. The J gene is TRBJ1-5, the V gene TRBV20-1; D gene uncertain. CDR3 DNA: TGCAGTGTCATCCAAGTAGGTGGTCAGCCCCAGCATTTT. It yields the protein CSVIQVGGQPQHF.